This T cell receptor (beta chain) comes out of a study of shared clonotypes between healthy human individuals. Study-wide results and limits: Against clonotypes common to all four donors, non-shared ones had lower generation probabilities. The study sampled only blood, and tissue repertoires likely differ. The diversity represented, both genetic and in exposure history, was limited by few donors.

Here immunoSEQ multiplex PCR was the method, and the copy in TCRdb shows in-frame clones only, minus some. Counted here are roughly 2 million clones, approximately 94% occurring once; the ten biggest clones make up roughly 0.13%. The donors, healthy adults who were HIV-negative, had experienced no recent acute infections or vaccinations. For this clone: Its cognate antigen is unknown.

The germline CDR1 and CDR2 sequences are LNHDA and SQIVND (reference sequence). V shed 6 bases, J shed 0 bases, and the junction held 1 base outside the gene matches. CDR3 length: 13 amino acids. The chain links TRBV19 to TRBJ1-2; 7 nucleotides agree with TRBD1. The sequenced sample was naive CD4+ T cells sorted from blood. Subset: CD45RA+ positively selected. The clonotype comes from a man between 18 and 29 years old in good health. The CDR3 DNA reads TGTGCCAGTAGGGACAGGACTAACTATGGCTACACCTTC. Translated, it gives CASRDRTNYGYTF.